Sequencing of this T cell receptor beta chain was carried out in a study of blood T cell repertoires in COVID-19. The table came from immunoSEQ multiplex PCR; TCRdb's copy has only in-frame clones and leaves some out. The data contain 20,000 to 25,000 clones, approximately 79% of them seen just once; the ten biggest clones take up roughly 61%. The CDR3 sequence is 14 residues long. In germline, CDR1 is ENHRY, CDR2 SYGVKD. Trimming left V 4 bases short and J 0 bases short, with 6 bases between. Sequenced sample: peripheral blood. The clonotype comes from a woman older than 75 with acute or convalescent COVID-19. The chain joins TRBV10-3 to TRBJ1-4; the D is unclear. The CDR3 loop is CAISAAATNEKLFF. The DNA for the CDR3 is TGTGCCATCAGTGCTGCGGCAACTAATGAAAAACTGTTTTTT.